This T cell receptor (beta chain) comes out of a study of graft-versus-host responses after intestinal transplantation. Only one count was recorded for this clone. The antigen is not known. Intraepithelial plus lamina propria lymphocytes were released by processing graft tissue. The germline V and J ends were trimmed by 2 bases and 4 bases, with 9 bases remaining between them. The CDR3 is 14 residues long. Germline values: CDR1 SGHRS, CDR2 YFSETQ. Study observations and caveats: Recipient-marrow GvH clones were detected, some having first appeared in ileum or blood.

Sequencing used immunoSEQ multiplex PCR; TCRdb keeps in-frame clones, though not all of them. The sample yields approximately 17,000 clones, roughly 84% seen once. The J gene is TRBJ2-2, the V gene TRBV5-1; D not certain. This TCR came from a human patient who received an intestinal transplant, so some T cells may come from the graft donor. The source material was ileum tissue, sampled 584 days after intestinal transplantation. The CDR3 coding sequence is TGCGCCAGCAGCTTCATACCAAGCACCGGGGAGCTGTTTTTT. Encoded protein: CASSFIPSTGELFF.